This TCR beta chain stems from a study of vaccination effects on CD4 cells after COVID-19. Trimming pared 2 bases from V and 7 bases from J, leaving 19 bases between. CDR3 length equals 16 residues. Germline-derived CDR1 and CDR2 are KGHSY and FQNENV. Expansion with viral peptide pools was applied to antigen-specific CD4+ T cells by the ViraFEST assay prior to sequencing. Cells that had been cultured for approximately ten days were the source of isolated CD4+ T cells. The participants, recipients of two vaccine doses, got either BNT162b2 or mRNA-1273. Nobody among the vaccine recipients had prior SARS-CoV-2 infection (nucleocapsid antibodies were negative). Some clones are missing from TCRdb's copy, which holds only in-frame ones; the method was immunoSEQ multiplex PCR. This table holds about 33,000 clones, around 80% found once. Findings and caveats of the study: By a late point after vaccination, infection- and vaccine-induced clones had shrunk markedly through clonal contraction.

Note on this clone: What it binds is not known.

Sequencing was performed on CD4+ T cells from PBMCs cultured with HCoV-NL63 spike peptides, taken after COVID-19 vaccination. The sequence was collected from a human donor who received a COVID-19 vaccine. Some clones in this sample may be carry-over from other donors' samples. The chain recombines TRBV16 with TRBJ2-3; D gene ambiguous. In nucleotides, the CDR3 is TGTGCCAGCAGCCAACTGCTGGGGAAGGGCCCGAATACGCAGTATTTT. It specifies CASSQLLGKGPNTQYF.